Presented here are 13 T cell receptor beta chains from one specimen sequenced in a study of blood T cells in healthy people across ages. Together with a sample-barcoded 5' primer, a J-beta primer mix was included in a second PCR lasting roughly 6 to 12 cycles. TCRdb used MiXCR to reprocess the 5' RACE reads, holding one entry per CDR3 protein. This table has some 1.5 million distinct CDR3 sequences, about 30% appearing once. Sequenced input: blood. The receptors derive from a woman younger than 45 in good health.

This chain links TRBV7-9 with TRBJ2-1, with D maybe TRBD1 (6 bases). Trimming removed 6 bases from V and 6 bases from J, with 18 bases in between. The germline V gene encodes CDR1 SEHNR and CDR2 FQNEAQ (reference sequence). CDR3 length: 15 residues. Written as DNA, the CDR3 is TGTGCCAGCAGTTTCCAGGGGTTTTCTTCCAATGAGCAGTTCTTC. This codes for CASSFQGFSSNEQFF.

The chain joins TRBV7-3 to TRBJ1-2; 10 bases match TRBD1. CDR1 SGHTA and CDR2 FQGTGA come from the germline V gene. The V and J ends lost 5 bases and 7 bases, in that order; junction bases with no gene match: 13. This CDR3 is built from 16 residues. CDR3 sequence reads: CASSDPRQGASGGYTF. The CDR3 bases are TGTGCCAGCAGCGACCCAAGACAGGGGGCCTCAGGTGGCTACACCTTC.

This clonotype was seen only a few times. V usage is TRBV20-1 and J usage is TRBJ2-7; 9 nucleotides agree with TRBD1. V was pared by 3 bases and J by 3 bases, with 9 bases of the junction left unmatched. The CDR3 covers 15 residues. Germline V gene sequence: CDR1 DFQATT, CDR2 SNEGSKA (reference sequence). The CDR3 loop reads CSASSGTGFGYEQYF. The CDR3 DNA is TGCAGTGCTAGTTCCGGGACAGGGTTCGGCTACGAGCAGTACTTC.

The gene calls are TRBV12-5 and TRBJ1-1; no firm D call. CDR3 length: 11 amino acids. V was trimmed by 5 bases and J by 8 bases, leaving 9 bases between them. Per the germline V gene, CDR1 is LGHNT and CDR2 is FRNRAP. The DNA of the CDR3 is TGTGCTAGTGGTCTCATGGAGGAAGCTTTCTTT. As protein: CASGLMEEAFF. Using reference TRBV12-5 and TRBJ1-1 for the parts outside the CDR3, the full variable domain is DARVTQTPRHKVTEMGQEVTMRCQPILGHNTVFWYRQTMMQGLELLAYFRNRAPLDDSGMPKDRFSAEMPDATLATLKIQPSEPRDSAVYFCASGLMEEAFFGQGTRLTVV.

The chain is built from TRBV20-1 and TRBJ2-4; TRBD2 matches 15 bases. J was trimmed by 3 bases and V by 3 bases; bases with no gene match: 6. The germline V gene has CDR1 DFQATT and CDR2 SNEGSKA (reference sequence). This CDR3 comprises 17 residues. The DNA of the CDR3 is TGCAGTGCTAGGGGACTAGCGGGGGGTGTGGGCAAAAACATTCAGTACTTC. It codes for CSARGLAGGVGKNIQYF.

This chain uses TRBV6-5 with TRBJ1-2; D uncertain. CDR1 is MNHEY, CDR2 SVGAGI, per germline. V gave up 11 bases and J gave up 12 bases, with 19 bases separating them. This CDR3 has 11 residues. For the CDR3, the DNA is TGTGCCGTAAACCTCCCCCCGGGAGACACCTTC. This gives the protein CAVNLPPGDTF.

A remark on this clonotype: Because it lacks the conserved phenylalanine or tryptophan at the end, this CDR3 is likely a read error. V is TRBV28 and J is TRBJ1-1; 7 bases are shared with TRBD1. V lost 4 bases and J lost 5; bases outside the gene matches: 13. The CDR3 is 16 amino acids. CDR1 is MDHEN, CDR2 SYDVKM, per germline. DNA for the CDR3: TGTGCCAGCAGTTATCCGGGACAGTACGGGGATACTGAAGCTTTCCTT. Amino acid sequence: CASSYPGQYGDTEAFL.

In regard to this clonotype: A much more abundant neighbour one base away suggests this may be a read error. The chain joins TRBV20-1 to TRBJ2-5; no reliable D call. The J call may be faulty, since TRBJ2-7 better matches the DNA end. There are 13 residues in the CDR3. The germline CDR1 and CDR2 sequences are DFQATT and SNEGSKA (reference sequence). The CDR3 nucleotides read TGCAGTGCTAGATCCAGCACGTACTACGAGCAGTACTTC. Translated, it gives CSARSSTYYEQYF.

In the case of this clonotype: A much larger clonotype is one base distant, so this may be a read error. For the CDR3, the DNA is TGTGCCAGCAGCCAAGATTTGACTGGAGTAGCCAAAGACATTCAGTACTTC. Amino acid sequence: CASSQDLTGVAKDIQYF. The rearrangement uses TRBV3-1 and TRBJ2-4; D unresolved. Germline V CDR1 and CDR2: LGHDT, YNNKEL (reference sequence). The CDR3 has 17 residues.

This clonotype occurred many times. This sequence joins TRBV9 and TRBJ2-7; possibly TRBD1 for D (5 bases). Germline assignment: CDR1 SGDLS and CDR2 YYNGEE. The V end was cut by 0 bases, the J end by 0 bases, with 7 bases between. CDR3 length: 14 amino acids. CDR3 protein: CASSVEGDSYEQYF. The CDR3 nucleotides read TGTGCCAGCAGCGTAGAAGGGGACTCCTACGAGCAGTACTTC. The variable domain in full, completed from reference TRBV9 and TRBJ2-7, reads DSGVTQTPKHLITATGQRVTLRCSPRSGDLSVYWYQQSLDQGLQFLIQYYNGEERAKGNILERFSAQQFPDLHSELNLSSLELGDSALYFCASSVEGDSYEQYFGPGTRLTVT.

V is TRBV28 and J is TRBJ2-1; TRBD2 agrees at 8 bases. This CDR3 has 16 residues. From germline, CDR1 is MDHEN and CDR2 SYDVKM. Trimming cost V 2 bases and J 2 bases; bases outside gene matches: 5. The CDR3 DNA follows: TGTGCCAGCAGTTTAACTACGGGGGGGGCCTACAATGAGCAGTTCTTC. Translation gives CASSLTTGGAYNEQFF.

This clonotype was detected once. The V call is TRBV2, the J call TRBJ1-2; 8 bases align to TRBD1. CDR3 length: 14 residues. The germline V gene has CDR1 SNHLY and CDR2 FYNNEI. V dropped 6 bases and J dropped 7; count of bases not matched to a gene: 10. The DNA of the CDR3 is TGTGCCAGCAGGGGGACCCAAGACAGGGGTGGCTACACCTTC. Translated: CASRGTQDRGGYTF.

The chain joins TRBV14 to TRBJ1-1, with D unclear. The V end was cut by 1 base, the J end by 1 base, with 7 bases between. Germline-derived CDR1 and CDR2 are SGHDN and FVKESK. CDR3 size: 14 residues. CDR3 in DNA: TGTGCCAGCAGCCAAGCCCCCGAGAACACTGAAGCTTTCTTT. As protein: CASSQAPENTEAFF.